Following are 27 T cell receptor beta chains from one sample sequenced in a study of cytomegalovirus exposure and HLA in healthy donors. Primers: 60 Vbeta forward and 13 Jbeta reverse. Sequencing was performed with immunoSEQ multiplex PCR; in TCRdb, only in-frame clones are kept and a portion is missing. This sample has 110,000 to 150,000 clones, with 75% found just once. The sequenced sample consisted of PBMCs. Receptors originate from a man under 40 in good health and CMV-seronegative.

This clone has more than one count but fewer than ten. The chain has TRBV5-4 and TRBJ2-1; 15 bases agree with TRBD2. Germline V gene data show CDR1 as SGHNT and CDR2 as YYREEE (reference sequence). Germline trimming cut 0 bases from V and 7 bases from J; bases unmatched to any gene: 2. This CDR3 spans 16 amino acids. In DNA, the CDR3 is TGTGCCAGCAGCTTGGTGGGGACTAGCGGGAGGAATGAGCAGTTCTTC. It yields the protein CASSLVGTSGRNEQFF.

V and J are TRBV5-1 and TRBJ2-5; D may be TRBD1 (5 bases). This CDR3 is 15 amino acids long. V lost 4 bases and J 4 bases, leaving 17 bases between the germline ends. Germline-derived CDR1 and CDR2 are SGHRS and YFSETQ. CDR3: CASSPESRAAETQYF. The CDR3 region has the DNA TGCGCCAGCAGCCCGGAGTCCAGGGCGGCAGAGACCCAGTACTTC. Full variable domain (rest looked up from reference TRBV5-1 and TRBJ2-5): KAGVTQTPRYLIKTRGQQVTLSCSPISGHRSVSWYQQTPGQGLQFLFEYFSETQRNKGNFPGRFSGRQFSNSRSEMNVSTLELGDSALYLCASSPESRAAETQYFGPGTRLLVL.

The rearrangement links TRBV12-5 to TRBJ2-6; D might be TRBD2 (6 bases). Germline CDR1 reads LGHNT; CDR2 reads FRNRAP. Trimming removed 0 bases at V and 3 bases at J, with 12 bases between. This CDR3 region has 17 residues. CDR3 sequence (DNA): TGTGCTAGTGGTTTGGTAGAGCAGGAGGGTGGGGCCAACGTCCTGACTTTC. Translation gives CASGLVEQEGGANVLTF. Full variable domain (remainder filled in from reference TRBV12-5 and TRBJ2-6): DARVTQTPRHKVTEMGQEVTMRCQPILGHNTVFWYRQTMMQGLELLAYFRNRAPLDDSGMPKDRFSAEMPDATLATLKIQPSEPRDSAVYFCASGLVEQEGGANVLTFGAGSRLTVL.

This clone was recorded once. The chain combines TRBV28 with TRBJ1-2; D is possibly TRBD1 (6 bases). The germline CDR1 and CDR2 sequences are MDHEN and SYDVKM. Trimming pared 5 bases from V and 4 bases from J, leaving 11 bases between. The CDR3 runs to 13 residues. The CDR3 DNA sequence: TGTGCCAGCAGTCCTGGACAGACCTATGGCTACACCTTC. This codes for CASSPGQTYGYTF.

The chain employs TRBV18 and TRBJ1-1; 9 positions match TRBD1. From germline, CDR1 is KGHSH and CDR2 LQKENI. CDR3 length equals 16 residues. The V gene end was trimmed by 1 base and the J gene end by 7 bases; junction bases not matched to a gene: 10. The CDR3 coding sequence is TGTGCCAGCTCACCACAAGGACAGGGGACTTGGGATGAAGCTTTCTTT. Amino acids: CASSPQGQGTWDEAFF. The whole variable domain, remainder taken from reference TRBV18 and TRBJ1-1, is NAGVMQNPRHLVRRRGQEARLRCSPMKGHSHVYWYRQLPEEGLKFMVYLQKENIIDESGMPKERFSAEFPKEGPSILRIQQVVRGDSAAYFCASSPQGQGTWDEAFFGQGTRLTVV.

This chain joins TRBV28 and TRBJ1-4, with TRBD1 identical over 8 bases. CDR3 size: 16 residues. Germline lookup yields CDR1 MDHEN and CDR2 SYDVKM. V lost 10 bases and J lost 5; bases outside the gene matches: 15. Written as DNA, the CDR3 is TGTGCCACCCCGTCGGGACAGGACAATACGAATGAAAAACTGTTTTTT. Translation gives CATPSGQDNTNEKLFF.

This clone was recorded only once. This rearrangement joins TRBV6-6 to TRBJ2-7; tentatively, D is TRBD1 (6 bases). Trimming removed 6 bases at V and 3 bases at J, with 15 bases between. CDR1 and CDR2 (germline): MNHNY, SVGAGI (reference sequence). The CDR3 is 14 amino acids. The CDR3: CASSPGTGYYEQYF. In DNA, the CDR3 is TGTGCCAGCAGCCCTGGAACAGGGTACTACGAGCAGTACTTC.

The chain combines TRBV5-1 with TRBJ2-1; 8 bases fit TRBD1. V was pared by 0 bases and J by 7 bases, with 3 bases of the junction left unmatched. The CDR3 loop spans 14 amino acids. The V gene's germline CDR1 is SGHRS and CDR2 YFSETQ. CDR3 nucleotides: TGCGCCAGCAGCTTGGGACAGGGGTGGAATGAGCAGTTCTTC. It translates to CASSLGQGWNEQFF.

On this clone: Sequence at one end of the junction differs from germline and may be a read error. The chain links TRBV27 to TRBJ2-6, with a possible D match to TRBD1 (6 bases). This CDR3 comprises 15 residues. Germline V gene data show CDR1 as MNHEY and CDR2 as SMNVEV (reference sequence). The CDR3 region is CASSLVGAGANGLTF. The CDR3 DNA sequence: TGTGCCAGCAGTTTAGTGGGGGCTGGGGCCAACGGCCTGACTTTC.

V is TRBV28 and J is TRBJ2-7; no clear D gene. V was trimmed by 2 bases and J by 3 bases, leaving 5 bases between them. The CDR3 spans 12 residues. Germline-derived CDR1 and CDR2 are MDHEN and SYDVKM. Here the CDR3 reads CASSLTDYEQYF. In DNA, the CDR3 is TGTGCCAGCAGTTTAACAGACTACGAGCAGTACTTC.

This clone has only a few counts. The CDR3 sequence: CASSYSWPTDTQYF. The DNA of the CDR3 is TGTGCCAGCAGTTACTCCTGGCCCACAGATACGCAGTATTTT. The rearrangement joins TRBV6-6 to TRBJ2-3; D uncertain. CDR1 is MNHNY and CDR2 is SVGAGI in the germline V gene (reference sequence). V shed 0 bases and J shed 2 bases, with 6 bases lying between them. This CDR3 has 14 amino acids.

This clone appeared a single time. The V gene is TRBV5-4, the J gene TRBJ2-3, with TRBD2 identical over 8 bases. The junction had 7 bases not matched to a gene; V was cut back by 5 bases and J by 2 bases. This CDR3 region has 15 residues. The germline gives CDR1 SGHNT, CDR2 YYREEE (reference sequence). This CDR3 reads CASRDKRGTTDTQYF. CDR3 nucleotide sequence: TGTGCCAGCAGGGACAAGCGGGGGACCACAGATACGCAGTATTTT.

The chain combines TRBV5-1 with TRBJ2-3; D is ambiguous. The CDR3 totals 15 residues. Trimming took 4 bases from V and 2 from J, leaving 14 bases between them. Germline V gene lookup returns CDR1 SGHRS and CDR2 YFSETQ. The CDR3 loop is CASSPEVPVTDTQYF. The CDR3 nucleotides are TGCGCCAGCAGCCCAGAGGTACCCGTCACAGATACGCAGTATTTT.

The chain recombines TRBV5-6 with TRBJ2-7, with 7 bases lining up with TRBD1. Germline V gene lookup returns CDR1 SGHDT and CDR2 YYEEEE. The CDR3 spans 16 residues. V gave up 3 bases and J gave up 2 bases; unmatched junction bases: 11. The CDR3 spells CASSSTSRDSPYEQYF. In DNA form, the CDR3 reads TGTGCCAGCAGCTCGACCAGCCGGGACAGCCCCTACGAGCAGTACTTC. Complete variable domain (other parts from reference TRBV5-6 and TRBJ2-7): DAGVTQSPTHLIKTRGQQVTLRCSPKSGHDTVSWYQQALGQGPQFIFQYYEEEERQRGNFPDRFSGHQFPNYSSELNVNALLLGDSALYLCASSSTSRDSPYEQYFGPGTRLTVT.

V gene TRBV7-3 combines with J gene TRBJ2-2; 9 bases are shared with TRBD1. The CDR3 has 15 amino acids. The ends lost 2 bases at V and 5 bases at J; junction bases unmatched: 3. Germline CDR1 and CDR2: SGHTA and FQGTGA. This CDR3 is CASSLGDRVTGELFF. CDR3 coding DNA: TGTGCCAGCAGCTTAGGGGACAGGGTGACCGGGGAGCTGTTTTTT.

This rearrangement joins TRBV7-9 to TRBJ2-5; D is undetermined. V gave up 1 base and J gave up 3 bases, with 6 bases separating them. Per the germline V gene, CDR1 is SEHNR and CDR2 is FQNEAQ (reference sequence). This CDR3 contains 13 residues. The CDR3 spells CASSLDIEETQYF. The CDR3 DNA reads as TGTGCCAGCAGCTTAGATATCGAAGAGACCCAGTACTTC.

A single count supports this clone. The chain is built from TRBV6-6 and TRBJ2-3; D is unclear. V was shortened by 0 bases and J by 0 bases, with 10 bases between the two germline ends. This CDR3 is built from 16 residues. CDR1 and CDR2 from the germline V gene are MNHNY and SVGAGI (reference sequence). CDR3 in amino acids: CASSYSALHSTDTQYF. CDR3 sequence (DNA): TGTGCCAGCAGTTACTCGGCCTTACATAGCACAGATACGCAGTATTTT.

V gene TRBV28 combines with J gene TRBJ2-1; 13 bases match TRBD2. Germline-derived CDR1 and CDR2 are MDHEN and SYDVKM. V shed 9 bases and J 7 bases; nucleotides not matched to a gene: 3. The CDR3 runs to 13 residues. The CDR3 sequence is CASGTSGDNEQFF. CDR3 nucleotide sequence: TGTGCCAGTGGGACTAGCGGGGATAATGAGCAGTTCTTC.

The rearrangement joins TRBV7-2 to TRBJ2-7; 12 bases are a match to TRBD2. V lost 5 bases and J lost 2; bases outside the gene matches: 7. In germline, CDR1 is SGHTA, CDR2 FQGNSA. This CDR3 has 16 residues. This chain's CDR3 is CASSAGTSGLPYEQYF. CDR3 in DNA: TGTGCCAGCAGCGCCGGGACTAGCGGGCTTCCCTACGAGCAGTACTTC. The full variable domain, in which reference TRBV7-2 and TRBJ2-7 provide the parts outside the CDR3, is GAGVSQSPSNKVTEKGKDVELRCDPISGHTALYWYRQSLGQGLEFLIYFQGNSAPDKSGLPSDRFSAERTGGSVSTLTIQRTQQEDSAVYLCASSAGTSGLPYEQYFGPGTRLTVT.

V usage is TRBV11-2 and J usage is TRBJ1-1; a weak D match, TRBD1 (5 bases). Germline V gives CDR1 SGHAT, CDR2 FQNNGV. The ends were cut back, 0 bases at V and 5 bases at J, with 13 bases in the middle. This CDR3 is built from 15 residues. The CDR3 reads CASSLDPSGETEAFF. In DNA form, the CDR3 reads TGTGCCAGCAGCTTAGACCCGTCGGGGGAGACTGAAGCTTTCTTT.

The V gene is TRBV28, the J gene TRBJ1-1; D might be TRBD1 (5 bases). The CDR3 is made up of 13 amino acids. CDR1 MDHEN and CDR2 SYDVKM come from the germline V gene. The V end was cut by 5 bases, the J end by 0 bases, with 7 bases between. CDR3 sequence reads: CASSQGLNTEAFF. The CDR3 DNA reads TGTGCCAGCAGTCAGGGTTTGAACACTGAAGCTTTCTTT.

The chain recombines TRBV11-3 with TRBJ2-3, with D possibly matching TRBD1 (6 bases). Germline assignment: CDR1 SGHNT and CDR2 YENEEA. This CDR3 is 15 amino acids long. V lost 3 bases and J 0 bases, leaving 10 bases between the germline ends. This CDR3 reads CASSLGAVSTDTQYF. The CDR3 DNA reads as TGTGCCAGCAGCTTGGGGGCCGTTAGCACAGATACGCAGTATTTT.

The rearrangement links TRBV2 to TRBJ1-1, with 7 positions matching TRBD1. Germline assignment: CDR1 SNHLY and CDR2 FYNNEI. Germline trimming cut 4 bases from V and 0 bases from J; bases unmatched to any gene: 11. The CDR3 runs 17 residues. The CDR3 nucleotides read TGTGCCAGCAGTGGTCGACAGGGAGGATCCATGAACACTGAAGCTTTCTTT. Its protein is CASSGRQGGSMNTEAFF.

The rearrangement uses TRBV11-2 and TRBJ1-5, with D possibly matching TRBD1 (6 bases). V was clipped by 4 bases and J by 1 base, with 14 bases between them. Germline assignment: CDR1 SGHAT and CDR2 FQNNGV. CDR3 length equals 16 residues. The CDR3 DNA reads TGTGCCAGCAGCTCAATCTCACAGGGAAGCAATCAGCCCCAGCATTTT. It is translated as CASSSISQGSNQPQHF.

This sequence joins TRBV28 and TRBJ1-4, with TRBD1 as a possible D gene (6 bases). Trimming took off 3 bases at V and 5 bases at J, with 13 bases between the two ends. The CDR3 extends over 15 amino acids. The V gene's germline CDR1 is MDHEN and CDR2 SYDVKM. The CDR3 DNA follows: TGTGCCAGCAGTTTGAGACAGGTTACGAATGAAAAACTGTTTTTT. As protein: CASSLRQVTNEKLFF.

This chain uses TRBV9 with TRBJ2-1, with no clear D. CDR1 and CDR2 from the germline V gene are SGDLS and YYNGEE. CDR3 length equals 12 residues. V lost 3 bases and J 9 bases, leaving 10 bases between the germline ends. CDR3 sequence reads: CASSAGDSEQFF. CDR3 sequence (DNA): TGTGCCAGCAGCGCCGGAGATAGTGAGCAGTTCTTC.

V usage is TRBV28 and J usage is TRBJ1-3, with D possibly matching TRBD1 (6 bases). With 6 bases removed from V and 4 bases from J, the gap between germline ends came to 16 bases. This CDR3 is built from 15 residues. From germline, CDR1 is MDHEN and CDR2 SYDVKM. CDR3 residues: CASSQNTGTGNTIYF. The CDR3 DNA reads TGTGCCAGCAGCCAGAACACAGGGACGGGAAACACCATATATTTT.